This T cell receptor (beta chain) was captured in a study of T cells in Graves' hyperthyroidism and ophthalmopathy. Whole-study context: Pretreatment peripheral blood was obtained at initial diagnosis. Study results and limitations: Ophthalmopathy was separated from stable hyperthyroidism by a 13 V-J model. Most clonotypes expanded in thyroid above 0.001 were likewise present in blood.

Amplified TCR beta CDR3 regions derived from RNA transcripts. Carried out on the TCR CDR3, a first-round RT-PCR used the HTBI primer set. TCRdb redid the calling of the multiplex PCR reads with MiXCR, one entry per CDR3 protein. The profile shows roughly 57,000 distinct CDR3 sequences, under 70% of them singletons. As regards this clonotype: What it recognizes is unknown. Given the absence of the conserved phenylalanine or tryptophan at the CDR3 end, a read error is likely. The DNA is omitted, as the CDR3 cannot be located on it reliably, and the CDR3 follows TCRdb's listing.

Germline CDR1 and CDR2: DFQATT and SNEGSKA (reference sequence). With termini counted, the CDR3 has 12 amino acids. This chain connects TRBV20-1 to TRBJ2-1; no DNA check was done on the table's D call, TRBD2. The receptor was isolated from a woman aged 55-69 years with Graves' ophthalmopathy. The specimen was blood. CDR3: CSAFGTSGSSFY.